A selection of T cell receptor beta chains follows, all from one sample in a study of blood T cell repertoires in COVID-19. Profiling relied on immunoSEQ multiplex PCR, and the TCRdb table lists in-frame clones only, not all of them. The sample yields 200,000 to 250,000 clones, approximately 80% seen once. The sample was PBMCs or T cells enriched from blood (not recorded which). The receptors here all came from a man aged 40-49 years who had recovered from COVID-19. Both conserved end residues are part of each CDR3. Fields, in order: V gene, clone size, D gene, J gene, CDR3 DNA, CDR3 protein. D genes are given only for firm matches. Where a row states a size, it is once, few, many or the class of an expanded clone; other rows omit it.

V: TRBV15; size: few; D: NA; J: TRBJ1-6; DNA: TGTGCCACCAGCAGAGACAGGGCGAATTCACCCCTCCACTTT; CDR3: CATSRDRANSPLHF
V: TRBV27; size: NA; D: NA; J: TRBJ2-4; DNA: TGTGCCAGAGGGGGACAAAGAAAAATAATTAAAAACATTCAGTACTTC; CDR3: CARGGQRKIIKNIQYF
V: TRBV5-6; size: NA; D: NA; J: TRBJ2-7; DNA: TGTGCCAGCTCGGAAGGAGCTGGAATCACCTACGAGCAGTACTTC; CDR3: CASSEGAGITYEQYF
V: TRBV6-5; size: NA; D: NA; J: TRBJ1-2; DNA: TGTGCCAGCAGTTATTACGAGGCAGGGAGGAGTGGCTACACCTTC; CDR3: CASSYYEAGRSGYTF
V: TRBV5-1; size: few; D: NA; J: TRBJ2-1; DNA: TGCGCCAGCAGCTTGTCCACCCTAGCGAAGAATGAGCAGTTCTTC; CDR3: CASSLSTLAKNEQFF
V: TRBV9; size: NA; D: TRBD1; J: TRBJ1-1; DNA: TGTGCCAGCAGTTCGGGACAGGGAGGTAGATTAGGCACTGAAGCTTTCTTT; CDR3: CASSSGQGGRLGTEAFF
V: TRBV9; size: NA; D: TRBD2; J: TRBJ2-3; DNA: TGTGCCAGCAGCTTTAGACTAGCTGGAGATACGCAGTATTTT; CDR3: CASSFRLAGDTQYF
V: TRBV6-4; size: NA; D: NA; J: TRBJ2-3; DNA: TGTGCCAGCAGTGTAGGGGGGGCAGATACGCAGTATTTT; CDR3: CASSVGGADTQYF
V: TRBV7-9; size: NA; D: NA; J: TRBJ2-3; DNA: TGTGCCAGCAGCTACAGGAGGGATAGCACAGATACGCAGTATTTT; CDR3: CASSYRRDSTDTQYF
V: TRBV29-1; size: once; D: TRBD2; J: TRBJ2-5; DNA: TGCAGCGTCGCCCCAGTACGGGGGGTCTGGACCCAGTACTTC; CDR3: CSVAPVRGVWTQYF
V: TRBV12-5; size: NA; D: NA; J: TRBJ2-3; DNA: TGTGCTAGTGGTCTGGCGGGAACCTATACGCAGTATTTT; CDR3: CASGLAGTYTQYF
V: TRBV11-2; size: NA; D: NA; J: TRBJ1-1; DNA: TGTGCCAGCAGCTTTAAGCCGAACACTGAAGCTTTCTTT; CDR3: CASSFKPNTEAFF
V: TRBV10-1; size: NA; D: TRBD2; J: TRBJ2-1; DNA: TGCGCCAGCAGTGCGGGACTAGCGGGAGGACACAATGAGCAGTTCTTC; CDR3: CASSAGLAGGHNEQFF
V: TRBV6-5; size: NA; D: NA; J: TRBJ1-6; DNA: TGTGCCAGCAGAACAGGAAGGTCACCCCTCCACTTT; CDR3: CASRTGRSPLHF
V: TRBV5-1; size: NA; D: TRBD1; J: TRBJ1-1; DNA: TGCGCCAGCAGCTTCCGGGACAGGGGGTTGACTGAAGCTTTCTTT; CDR3: CASSFRDRGLTEAFF
V: TRBV19; size: NA; D: TRBD2; J: TRBJ2-5; DNA: TGTGCCAGTAGTTATACGGGACTAGAAGAGACCCAGTACTTC; CDR3: CASSYTGLEETQYF
V: TRBV4-1; size: NA; D: NA; J: TRBJ1-2; DNA: TGCGCCAGCAGCCAAGATCCCCAGGGGTTAGATGGCTACACCTTC; CDR3: CASSQDPQGLDGYTF
V: TRBV4-1; size: NA; D: NA; J: TRBJ2-7; DNA: TGCGCCAGCAGCCAAGAATGGACAGCCGTTTCCTACGAGCAGTACTTC; CDR3: CASSQEWTAVSYEQYF
V: TRBV24-1; size: NA; D: NA; J: TRBJ2-7; DNA: TGTGCCACCAGCACAAGCTCCTACGAGCAGTACTTC; CDR3: CATSTSSYEQYF
V: TRBV15; size: NA; D: NA; J: TRBJ1-1; DNA: TGTGCCACCAGCGACCCGAGGAAATCGGTGAAAGCTTTCTTT; CDR3: CATSDPRKSVKAFF
V: TRBV7-9; size: NA; D: TRBD1; J: TRBJ1-2; DNA: TGTGCCAGCAGCTTAGAGAGACAGGGAAGCGGCTACACCTTC; CDR3: CASSLERQGSGYTF
V: TRBV5-5; size: NA; D: TRBD2; J: TRBJ2-3; DNA: TGTGCCAGCAGCCTCATGGAGGGAGGGTCCACAGATACGCAGTATTTT; CDR3: CASSLMEGGSTDTQYF